This section outlines one T cell receptor beta chain sequence together with its context. What it binds is not known. The data derive from a study of cytomegalovirus exposure and HLA in healthy donors. Study-wide context: T cells numbering approximately 170 million yielded fewer than 140 million unique TCR beta sequences in an earlier analysis. Notes on the study in general: TCR beta V- and J-gene trimming, according to a later analysis, was linked to a missense DCLRE1C variant. In a later analysis, donors in an Asian-associated ancestry cluster reportedly had fewer N-insertions in productive TCRs than the cohort mean. Reported findings show TCR beta sequences accurately forecast HLA-A and HLA-B alleles in most subjects.

With V trimmed by 2 bases and J by 7 bases, 5 bases remained unmatched. CDR1 is SGHTA, CDR2 FQGNSA, per germline. This CDR3 contains 14 residues. The primer mix had 60 Vbeta and 13 Jbeta primers. The method was immunoSEQ multiplex PCR; TCRdb's version includes in-frame clones alone and lacks a portion of them. Seen in this sample are under 50,000 clones; the ten most common clones hold less than 20%. The chain combines TRBV7-2 with TRBJ1-5; 7 bases align to TRBD1. The sequencing sample was made of PBMCs. The source is a male donor in good health and CMV-seronegative. The CDR3 coding sequence is TGTGCCAGCAGCTTAAGACAGGGAGTACAGCCCCAGCATTTT. It encodes CASSLRQGVQPQHF.